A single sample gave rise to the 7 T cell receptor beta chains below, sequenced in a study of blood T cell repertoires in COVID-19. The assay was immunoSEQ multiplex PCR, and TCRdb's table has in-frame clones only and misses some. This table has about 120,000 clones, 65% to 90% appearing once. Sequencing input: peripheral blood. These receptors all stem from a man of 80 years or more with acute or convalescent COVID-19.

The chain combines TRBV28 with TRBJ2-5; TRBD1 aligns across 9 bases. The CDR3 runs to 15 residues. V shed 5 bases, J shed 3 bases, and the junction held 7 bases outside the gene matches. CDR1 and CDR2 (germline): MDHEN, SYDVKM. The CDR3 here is CASSTPGQGKETQYF. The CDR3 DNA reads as TGTGCCAGCAGTACCCCGGGACAGGGAAAAGAGACCCAGTACTTC. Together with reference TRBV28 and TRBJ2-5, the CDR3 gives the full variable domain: DVKVTQSSRYLVKRTGEKVFLECVQDMDHENMFWYRQDPGLGLRLIYFSYDVKMKEKGDIPEGYSVSREKKERFSLILESASTNQTSMYLCASSTPGQGKETQYFGPGTRLLVL.

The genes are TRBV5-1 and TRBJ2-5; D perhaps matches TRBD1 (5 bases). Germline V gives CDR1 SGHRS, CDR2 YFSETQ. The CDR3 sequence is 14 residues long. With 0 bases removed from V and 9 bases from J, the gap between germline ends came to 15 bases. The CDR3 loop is CASSLGQRASAQYF. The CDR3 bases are TGCGCCAGCAGCTTGGGACAGCGAGCGTCGGCCCAGTACTTC.

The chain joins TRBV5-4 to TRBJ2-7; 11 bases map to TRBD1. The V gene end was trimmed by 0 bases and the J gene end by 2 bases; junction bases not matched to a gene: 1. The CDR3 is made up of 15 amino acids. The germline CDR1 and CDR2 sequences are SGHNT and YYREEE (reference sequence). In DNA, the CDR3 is TGTGCCAGCAGCTTGGGGGGACAGGGGGCCTACGAGCAGTACTTC. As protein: CASSLGGQGAYEQYF.

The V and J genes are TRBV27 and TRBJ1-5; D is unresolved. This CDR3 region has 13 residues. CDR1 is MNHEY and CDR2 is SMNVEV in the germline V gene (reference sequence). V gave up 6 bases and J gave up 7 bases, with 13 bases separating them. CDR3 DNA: TGTGCCAGCAGAGCAGGTATCATCCAGCCCCAGCATTTT. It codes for CASRAGIIQPQHF.

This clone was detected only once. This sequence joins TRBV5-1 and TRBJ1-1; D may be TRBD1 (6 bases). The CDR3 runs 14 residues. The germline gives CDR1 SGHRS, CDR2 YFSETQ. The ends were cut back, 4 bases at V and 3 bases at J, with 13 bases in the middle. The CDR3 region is CASSPWEGDTEAFF. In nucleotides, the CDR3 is TGCGCCAGCAGCCCCTGGGAGGGGGACACTGAAGCTTTCTTT.

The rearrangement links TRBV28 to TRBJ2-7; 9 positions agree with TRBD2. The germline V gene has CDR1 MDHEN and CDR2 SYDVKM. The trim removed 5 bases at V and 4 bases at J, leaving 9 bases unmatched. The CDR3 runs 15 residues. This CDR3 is CASSTPGTSRYEQYF. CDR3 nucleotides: TGTGCCAGCAGTACCCCCGGGACTAGCCGGTACGAGCAGTACTTC.

CDR3 DNA sequence: TGTGCCAGCGGGAGAGAAGCTGAGCGTGATCTAGGATGGAGTATGTTTTTT. It translates to CASGREAERDLGWSMFF. The V gene is TRBV11-3, the J gene TRBJ2-2, with D perhaps matching TRBD2 (5 bases). The V end lost 8 bases, the J end lost 15 bases, and 34 bases lay between the germline ends. Per germline, CDR1 SGHNT and CDR2 YENEEA. This CDR3 is 17 amino acids long.